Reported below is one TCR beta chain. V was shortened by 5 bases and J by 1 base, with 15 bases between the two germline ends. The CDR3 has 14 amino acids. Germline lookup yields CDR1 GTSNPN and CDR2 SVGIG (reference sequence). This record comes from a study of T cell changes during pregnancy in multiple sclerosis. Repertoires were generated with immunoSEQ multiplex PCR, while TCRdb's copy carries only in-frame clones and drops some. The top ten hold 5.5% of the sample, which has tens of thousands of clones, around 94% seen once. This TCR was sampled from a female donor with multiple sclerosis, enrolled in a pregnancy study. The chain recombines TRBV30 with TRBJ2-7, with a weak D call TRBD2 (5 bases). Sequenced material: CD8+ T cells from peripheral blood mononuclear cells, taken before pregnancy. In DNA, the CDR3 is TGTGCCTGGGTGGGCTTCGAGCGGTCCTACGAGCAGTACTTC. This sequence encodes CAWVGFERSYEQYF.